This T cell receptor beta chain was captured by sequencing in a study of regulatory and conventional T cells in RAG deficiency (dated 2017 in TCRdb). Broadly, across the study: To compare the diversity and composition of the repertoires of Treg, conventional CD4+ and CD8+ T cells between RAG-deficient patients and healthy controls, the study applied high-throughput TCR beta sequencing.

For repertoire analyses, the comparison group consisted of fewer than ten healthy control donors. Before genomic DNA extraction, CD8+ T cells without CD4 were isolated from blood. The paper as a whole reports these results and caveats: For some subjects, some analyses of T-cell subsets were not performed. RAG-deficient patients showed markedly lower Shannon entropy and higher Simpson indices than control T-cell subpopulations. All patient T-cell subsets had shorter CDR3 lengths; Omenn syndrome patients showed >75% Treg-Tconv repertoire overlap at nucleotide and amino acid level. Unique TCR beta sequences from Treg cells were about 90-fold fewer in Omenn syndrome and CID/AS patients than controls, versus 7.5 to 10-fold for other subsets. Rather than being bona fide Treg cells, the sorted CD25-high CD127-low cells in Omenn syndrome patients may represent peripherally activated cells.

The germline V gene yields MDHEN for CDR1 and SYDVKM for CDR2. After removal of 7 bases from V and 3 bases from J, the junction retains 2 bases not matched to a gene. The CDR3, from cysteine to phenylalanine, totals 13 residues. Of all the DNA, just the CDR3 is kept, 39 bases in frame from base 1. As regards this clone: The antigen it binds to is not known. Base-call qualities are not available, and no considerably larger clone is one nucleotide away.

Library construction relied on the immunoSEQ multiplex PCR assay. Rearranged TCR beta chain products were amplified from genomic DNA of sorted T-cell subsets and sequenced. Processing in the source paper ran as follows. Shannon entropy and Simpson indices were used to measure how diverse the repertoire of productive TCR beta rearrangements was. Clonal expansion was assessed using the summed frequency of the 100 most abundant productive TCR beta clonotypes among total reads. A self-reactivity index based on amino acid usage at CDR3beta positions 6 and 7 was applied to the TRB repertoires. Repertoire analyses used two-way ANOVA; flow cytometric analyses used Student t or Mann-Whitney tests. Held by TCRdb, this immuneACCESS table contains in-frame sequences only and omits some clones. Under half of the omission traces to an unresolved V gene where checked; the cause of the rest is unknown. Clonal size and the V and J genes are those of that table, whereas D and trimming came from the DNA. In this sample the table shows 34,000 or so clones, around 91% of which occur a single time. The top ten clones comprise about an eighth of the sample.

These sequences were also reported in another study, on regulatory T cells. In that second paper, the authors write: The multiplex PCR relied on 52 forward TRBV primers and 13 reverse TRBJ primers, and amplification bias was corrected through assay-based and computational methods. In patients, repertoires had restricted unique TRB V-J pairs and skewed V and J gene usage, with regulatory T cells showing the most marked changes. T-cell receptor beta repertoires of sorted regulatory, conventional CD4+ and CD8+ T cells were compared between CD3G-deficient patients and healthy controls. Peripheral blood mononuclear cells were isolated by Ficoll density separation. CD3+ CD8+ CD4- T cells were isolated on a FACSAria cell sorter. Within the immunoSEQ assay, multiplex PCR amplified rearranged TRB loci from genomic DNA. TRB amplicons were sequenced on an Illumina HiSeq platform. Raw sequences were error-filtered and aligned to reference gene sequences by custom algorithms, then analyzed with the immunoSEQ online tools. Productive and nonproductive TRB rearrangement frequencies were evaluated among both unique and total sequences. Group comparisons used t tests, Mann-Whitney tests or two-way ANOVA run in Prism software.

Specimen: CD8+ T cells sorted from blood. The receptor was isolated from a human donor in good health. This chain is built from TRBV28 and TRBJ2-3; 9 central bases correspond to TRBD2. The nucleotide sequence is given as TGTGCCAGCACCACTAGCGGGACAGATACGCAGTATTTT. This codes for CASTTSGTDTQYF.